This T cell receptor (beta chain) appears in the sequencing data of a study of blood T cell repertoires in COVID-19. Background on the study: Sources were T cells, B-cell-depleted T cells, or PBMCs; the material itself was cDNA or gDNA.

TCRdb's copy holds only in-frame clones and misses some; the assay was immunoSEQ multiplex PCR. The table records about 330,000 clones, roughly 90% of them present only once. The CDR3 runs to 16 residues. CDR1 and CDR2 (germline): SGDLS, YYNGEE. Unmatched junction bases numbered 11, after V lost 3 bases and J lost 7 bases. The rearrangement joins TRBV9 to TRBJ1-4, with TRBD1 matching over 8 bases. Sequencing input: peripheral blood. The sequence was collected from a woman aged 45-65 years with active or convalescent COVID-19. CDR3 sequence reads: CASSANGLTGAEKLFF. The DNA of the CDR3 is TGTGCCAGCAGCGCCAATGGGTTGACAGGGGCTGAAAAACTGTTTTTT.